Below are 19 T cell receptor beta chains sequenced from a single sample in a study of blood T cell repertoires in COVID-19. TCRdb's table, derived via immunoSEQ multiplex PCR, lists solely in-frame clones and lacks some. The table lists 230,000 or so clones, 65% to 90% of them singletons. The source material was peripheral blood. Every receptor here comes from a human donor in a cohort sampled during active COVID-19.

The chain links TRBV11-1 to TRBJ2-1, with 15 positions matching TRBD2. V was pared by 5 bases and J by 7 bases, with 3 bases of the junction left unmatched. This CDR3 is 15 amino acids long. The germline V gene encodes CDR1 SGHAT and CDR2 FQDESV (reference sequence). This CDR3 reads CASSHGLAGGNEQFF. CDR3 bases: TGTGCCAGCAGCCACGGACTAGCGGGAGGGAATGAGCAGTTCTTC.

The chain couples TRBV28 to TRBJ1-3, with D possibly being TRBD1 (5 bases). V was pared by 5 bases and J by 0 bases, with 14 bases between. CDR3 length: 16 residues. Germline V gene sequence: CDR1 MDHEN, CDR2 SYDVKM. CDR3 nucleotide sequence: TGTGCCAGCAGTCTGGGAGGGGTCGGCTCTGGAAACACCATATATTTT. Amino acid sequence: CASSLGGVGSGNTIYF.

The chain is built from TRBV21-1 and TRBJ1-1. TRBV21-1 is classified as a pseudogene. The CDR3 length is 17 residues. DNA for the CDR3: TGTGCCAGCAGCAAAGCGCTAGTTTGGTCAATGAACACTGAAGCTTTCTTT. Encoded protein: CASSKALVWSMNTEAFF.

About this clone itself: This sample also contains other DNA sequences that code for the same CDR3. The rearrangement joins TRBV27 to TRBJ2-7, with 12 positions matching TRBD2. V gave up 5 bases and J gave up 2 bases; unmatched junction bases: 1. Germline V CDR1 and CDR2: MNHEY, SMNVEV (reference sequence). The CDR3 consists of 14 residues. The CDR3 spells CASSRLAGAYEQYF. As DNA, the CDR3 is TGTGCCAGCAGTCGACTAGCGGGAGCCTACGAGCAGTACTTC.

The V and J genes are TRBV29-1 and TRBJ1-2; no definite D call. Germline CDR1 SQVTM, CDR2 ANQGSEA. V lost 3 bases and J lost 4, with 3 bases in between. This CDR3 contains 10 residues. CDR3 sequence reads: CSVESYGYTF. The CDR3 nucleotides read TGCAGCGTTGAGAGCTATGGCTACACCTTC.

The chain employs TRBV28 and TRBJ1-5; D remains unclear. The CDR3 covers 20 residues. Looked up from germline, CDR1 is MDHEN and CDR2 is SYDVKM. Trimming stripped 3 bases from V and 3 bases from J, with 27 bases between. The CDR3 loop is CASSFRLIRRGQSNNQPQHF. The DNA for the CDR3 is TGTGCCAGCAGTTTTCGTCTGATTCGACGCGGGCAGTCGAACAATCAGCCCCAGCATTTT.

The V and J genes are TRBV4-2 and TRBJ2-6; 9 nucleotides agree with TRBD1. Germline-derived CDR1 and CDR2 are LGHNA and YNFKEQ. After removal of 4 bases from V and 1 base from J, the junction contained 8 bases not matched to a gene. The CDR3 runs to 18 residues. This chain's CDR3 is CASSLKPGQGSGANVLTF. The CDR3 nucleotides read TGTGCCAGCAGCCTCAAACCGGGACAGGGATCTGGGGCCAACGTCCTGACTTTC.

V usage is TRBV7-2 and J usage is TRBJ1-6; TRBD1 might be the D (5 bases). The V end lost 6 bases, the J end lost 8 bases, and 11 bases lay between the germline ends. Germline lookup yields CDR1 SGHTA and CDR2 FQGNSA. This CDR3 is 13 amino acids long. CDR3 nucleotides: TGTGCCAGCAGGGACGGGGGATATTCACCCCTCCACTTT. The encoded protein is CASRDGGYSPLHF.

This rearrangement joins TRBV6-5 to TRBJ1-2, with 8 bases fitting TRBD1. J lost 0 bases, V lost 7 bases, and 7 bases had no gene match. This CDR3 is 15 amino acids long. CDR1 is MNHEY and CDR2 is SVGAGI in the germline V gene. The CDR3 DNA is TGTGCCAGCACCGACAGGGGAGGTCCTAACTATGGCTACACCTTC. It codes for CASTDRGGPNYGYTF.

This chain links TRBV28 with TRBJ1-2; D ambiguous. This CDR3 is built from 11 residues. Trimming cost V 5 bases and J 6 bases, with 7 bases left between them. The germline V gene has CDR1 MDHEN and CDR2 SYDVKM. CDR3 sequence (DNA): TGTGCCAGCAGTGCCGGAGATGGCTACACCTTC. The encoded protein is CASSAGDGYTF.

Concerning this clone itself: Other DNA sequences in the same sample also yield this CDR3. The V call is TRBV30, the J call TRBJ2-7, with a tentative D call TRBD2 (6 bases). From germline, CDR1 is GTSNPN and CDR2 SVGIG (reference sequence). The CDR3 is 13 residues long. Trimming took 4 bases from V and 0 from J, leaving 10 bases between them. CDR3 coding DNA: TGTGCCTGGACACAGGACTACTCCTACGAGCAGTACTTC. It encodes CAWTQDYSYEQYF.

The chain combines TRBV9 with TRBJ1-1; 8 bases align to TRBD1. Trimming removed 0 bases from V and 5 bases from J; junction bases left unmatched: 6. CDR1 and CDR2 from the germline V gene are SGDLS and YYNGEE. The CDR3 extends over 15 amino acids. The CDR3 DNA is TGTGCCAGCAGCGTAGCGCGGACAGGGTTAACTGAAGCTTTCTTT. Amino acids: CASSVARTGLTEAFF.

The rearrangement uses TRBV6-2 or TRBV6-3 and TRBJ2-3; 11 bases fit TRBD2. Germline CDR1 MNHEY, CDR2 SVGEGT. With V trimmed by 5 bases and J by 2 bases, 6 bases remained unmatched. The CDR3 consists of 16 residues. The CDR3 sequence: CASSLGLAVFTDTQYF. For the CDR3, the DNA is TGTGCCAGCAGTCTGGGACTAGCGGTGTTCACAGATACGCAGTATTTT.

The table lists this clone with a count of one. The chain employs TRBV4-3 and TRBJ2-7; TRBD2 agrees at 14 bases. This CDR3 has 16 amino acids. The J segment lost 7 bases and the V segment lost 0 bases, leaving 5 bases of the junction unmatched. Per the germline V gene, CDR1 is LGHNA and CDR2 is YSLEER. CDR3 loop: CASSQDPGLAGVEQYF. The CDR3 bases are TGCGCCAGCAGCCAAGACCCGGGACTAGCGGGAGTGGAGCAGTACTTC.

The chain carries TRBV19 and TRBJ2-1, with a weak D call TRBD2 (6 bases). V lost 4 bases and J lost 0, with 13 bases in between. Per germline, CDR1 LNHDA and CDR2 SQIVND (reference sequence). There are 16 residues in the CDR3. CDR3 DNA sequence: TGTGCCAGTAGTACTCTAGCGAGCCACTCCTACAATGAGCAGTTCTTC. Its protein product is CASSTLASHSYNEQFF. Variable domain in full (rest from reference TRBV19 and TRBJ2-1): DGGITQSPKYLFRKEGQNVTLSCEQNLNHDAMYWYRQDPGQGLRLIYYSQIVNDFQKGDIAEGYSVSREKKESFPLTVTSAQKNPTAFYLCASSTLASHSYNEQFFGPGTRLTVL.

In this sample, this clone turned up once. V usage is TRBV6-5 and J usage is TRBJ1-1; 9 positions agree with TRBD1. Per germline, CDR1 MNHEY and CDR2 SVGAGI. Losses at the gene ends were 7 bases for V and 9 bases for J; bases not matched to a gene: 9. The CDR3 has 13 amino acids. CDR3 protein: CASTIRDRAKAFF. The CDR3 region has the DNA TGTGCCAGCACTATACGGGACAGGGCAAAAGCTTTCTTT.

This clone has a handful of counts. This chain joins TRBV15 and TRBJ1-1; D not certain. Trimming took off 0 bases at V and 0 bases at J, with 8 bases between the two ends. The CDR3 length is 15 residues. CDR1 is LNHNV and CDR2 is YYDKDF in the germline V gene (reference sequence). CDR3 nucleotides: TGTGCCACCAGCAGAGAACATGCCATGAACACTGAAGCTTTCTTT. It encodes CATSREHAMNTEAFF.

This rearrangement joins TRBV15 to TRBJ2-7, with D maybe TRBD2 (6 bases). Trimming took 8 bases from V and 3 from J, leaving 14 bases between them. In germline, CDR1 is LNHNV, CDR2 YYDKDF (reference sequence). The CDR3 extends over 13 amino acids. The CDR3 sequence is CATRASEYYEQYF. CDR3 coding DNA: TGTGCCACCCGGGCTAGCGAATACTACGAGCAGTACTTC.

The J gene is TRBJ2-3, the V gene TRBV24-1, with TRBD2 as a possible D gene (6 bases). Germline V lookup: CDR1 KGHDR, CDR2 SFDVKD. The CDR3 is 18 residues long. Trimming cost V 4 bases and J 7 bases, with 26 bases left between them. The CDR3 DNA follows: TGTGCCACCAGTGACCCGACTCGACCGGGCCAGGGCGGGAATACGCAGTATTTT. It translates to CATSDPTRPGQGGNTQYF.